This entry lists 10 T cell receptor beta chains sequenced from one sample in a study of T cells in Graves' hyperthyroidism and ophthalmopathy. Regions amplified from RNA transcripts were the TCR beta CDR3 regions. When the TCR CDR3 underwent first-round RT-PCR, the HTBI primer set was used. TCRdb reprocessed the multiplex PCR reads with MiXCR, giving one entry per CDR3 protein. The repertoire includes about 620,000 distinct CDR3 sequences, around 15% of them detected once, and less than 4.5% sits in the top ten. The sequencing input was blood. These receptors came from a woman aged 25-40 years with Graves' hyperthyroidism.

This clonotype appeared many times. This chain joins TRBV6-1 and TRBJ2-7; a weak D match, TRBD2 (6 bases). Germline CDR1 is MNHNS and CDR2 is SASEGT. Trimming left V 6 bases short and J 4 bases short, with 13 bases between. This CDR3 spans 13 amino acids. The DNA of the CDR3 is TGTGCCAGCAGGGGGACTGACAGATACGAGCAGTACTTC. It specifies CASRGTDRYEQYF.

This clonotype was picked up many times. The chain joins TRBV3-1 to TRBJ1-1; D unclear. The CDR3 contains 13 residues. The V gene's germline CDR1 is LGHDT and CDR2 YNNKEL (reference sequence). V was shortened by 0 bases and J by 7 bases, with 9 bases between the two germline ends. The CDR3 region is CASSQDLRLEAFF. In DNA, the CDR3 is TGTGCCAGCAGCCAAGATCTTCGCCTTGAAGCTTTCTTT.

This clonotype was seen a handful of times. The rearrangement uses TRBV7-9 and TRBJ2-6; no reliable D call. The CDR3 loop spans 14 amino acids. V lost 8 bases to trimming and J lost 1 base, with 9 bases between them. Germline V CDR1 and CDR2: SEHNR, FQNEAQ (reference sequence). CDR3 in DNA: TGTGCCAGCGTCATTAGTTCTGGGGCCAACGTCCTGACTTTC. Translated, it gives CASVISSGANVLTF.

This clonotype was recorded at least ten times. The DNA for the CDR3 is TGCGCCAGCAGCTCGACATTGGGTCAGCCCCAGCATTTT. It translates to CASSSTLGQPQHF. V is TRBV5-1 and J is TRBJ1-5; no clear D gene. Trimming shortened V by 3 bases and J by 6 bases, and 10 bases separated the two germline ends. CDR1 SGHRS and CDR2 YFSETQ come from the germline V gene. The length of the CDR3 is 13 residues.

Ten or more counts support this clonotype. This chain connects TRBV6-1 to TRBJ2-7; 7 nucleotides line up with TRBD2. The CDR3 length is 14 residues. V was clipped by 4 bases and J by 7 bases; unmatched bases: 10. CDR1 is MNHNS and CDR2 is SASEGT in the germline V gene. The CDR3 nucleotides are TGTGCCAGCAGTGCCGGGGGGACGGGTTCGGAGCAGTACTTC. Translating it yields CASSAGGTGSEQYF.

In the case of this clonotype: Sequence at one end of the junction differs from germline and may be a read error. The chain couples TRBV20-1 to TRBJ2-3, with TRBD2 matching 9 bases. CDR1 and CDR2 from the germline V gene are DFQATT and SNEGSKA (reference sequence). The CDR3 runs to 16 residues. Here the CDR3 DNA reads TGCAGTGCTAACGGTGGGGCTAGCGGGATCACAGATATGCAGTATTTT. Its protein product is CSANGGASGITDMQYF.

This clonotype has just a few counts. This chain joins TRBV6-1 and TRBJ2-3, with D uncertain. Per germline, CDR1 MNHNS and CDR2 SASEGT. Trimming shortened V by 6 bases and J by 2 bases, and 9 bases separated the two germline ends. The CDR3 spans 13 residues. The CDR3 region has the DNA TGTGCCAGCAGACGTCAGTCCACAGATACGCAGTATTTT. Protein product: CASRRQSTDTQYF.

This clonotype was counted many times. The chain is built from TRBV3-1 and TRBJ2-1, with 9 bases identical to TRBD1. Germline V gene data show CDR1 as LGHDT and CDR2 as YNNKEL (reference sequence). The J segment lost 8 bases and the V segment lost 8 bases, leaving 10 bases of the junction unmatched. The CDR3 runs to 14 residues. The CDR3 DNA reads as TGTGCCAGCCTAGGAGGACAGGGGAGGGATGAGCAGTTCTTC. Protein: CASLGGQGRDEQFF.

This clonotype showed up many times. The rearrangement links TRBV20-1 to TRBJ2-1; D remains ambiguous. The CDR3 loop spans 12 amino acids. Germline values: CDR1 DFQATT, CDR2 SNEGSKA (reference sequence). Between the trimmed V and J ends, which lost 3 bases and 7 bases, there was a span of 10 bases. The CDR3 sequence: CSARGLGNEQFF. The CDR3 nucleotides are TGCAGTGCTAGGGGTCTAGGAAATGAGCAGTTCTTC.

This clonotype was recorded many times. The CDR3 loop is CASTEGGPLHF. As DNA, the CDR3 is TGTGCCAGCACCGAGGGTGGGCCCCTCCACTTT. This chain links TRBV2 with TRBJ1-6; the D is unclear. The CDR3 totals 11 residues. The V and J ends lost 7 bases and 13 bases respectively, with 11 bases between them. Germline CDR1 and CDR2: SNHLY and FYNNEI.